This T cell receptor beta chain was sequenced in a study of TIL therapy for anti-PD-1-resistant metastatic lung cancer. Study-level information: By whole-exome sequencing, median non-synonymous tumor mutation burden was less than 1.6 mutations per megabase.

Time point of the sample: pre-treatment sample, taken before nivolumab and TIL therapy. The libraries were made with immunoSEQ v3. Sequencing depth was 1.5 million to 2 million read pairs for survey level, about 5-6 million for deep. Sequenced by immunoSEQ multiplex PCR; TCRdb stores in-frame clones only, minus some. The data contain around 59,000 clones, 69% of them singletons. In this sample, this clone turned up once. Specimen: blood, collected at baseline. The clonotype comes from a person between 30 and 80 years old with non-small cell lung cancer.

The CDR3 here is CAWMDRTVGGYTF. The CDR3 DNA is TGTGCCTGGATGGACAGGACCGTCGGCGGCTACACCTTC. The gene calls are TRBV30 and TRBJ1-2, with TRBD1 matching 7 bases. This CDR3 contains 13 residues. Trimming took 4 bases from V and 8 from J; bases not matched to a gene: 10. Germline values: CDR1 GTSNPN, CDR2 SVGIG (reference sequence).